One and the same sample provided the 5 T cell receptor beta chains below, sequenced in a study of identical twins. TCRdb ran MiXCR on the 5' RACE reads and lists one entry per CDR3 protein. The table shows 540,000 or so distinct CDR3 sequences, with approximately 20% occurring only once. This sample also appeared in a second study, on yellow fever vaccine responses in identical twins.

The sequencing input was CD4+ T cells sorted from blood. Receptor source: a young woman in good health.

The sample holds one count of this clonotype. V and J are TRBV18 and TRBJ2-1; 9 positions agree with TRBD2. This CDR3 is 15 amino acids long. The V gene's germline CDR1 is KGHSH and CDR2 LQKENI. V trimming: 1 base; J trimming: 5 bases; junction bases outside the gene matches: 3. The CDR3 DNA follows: TGTGCCAGCTCACCACTAGCGGGGGCTGACAATGAGCAGTTCTTC. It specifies CASSPLAGADNEQFF.

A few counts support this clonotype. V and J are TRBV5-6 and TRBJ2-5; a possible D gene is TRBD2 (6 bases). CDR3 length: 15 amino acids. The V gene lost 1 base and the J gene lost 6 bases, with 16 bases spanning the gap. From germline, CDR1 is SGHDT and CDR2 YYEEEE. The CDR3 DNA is TGTGCCAGCAGCTTGTCTAGATCGGGGGTCCAGACCCAGTACTTC. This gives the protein CASSLSRSGVQTQYF.

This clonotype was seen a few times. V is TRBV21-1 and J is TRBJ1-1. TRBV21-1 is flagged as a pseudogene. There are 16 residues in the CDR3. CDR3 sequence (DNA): TGTGCCAGCAGGCTCTATCTAGGGTCGGAGAACACTGAAGCTTTCTTT. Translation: CASRLYLGSENTEAFF.

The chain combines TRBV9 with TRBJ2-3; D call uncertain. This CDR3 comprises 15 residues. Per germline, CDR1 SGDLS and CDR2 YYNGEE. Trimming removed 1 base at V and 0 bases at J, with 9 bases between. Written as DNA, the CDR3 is TGTGCCAGCAGCGTAACGAGCGCCAGCACAGATACGCAGTATTTT. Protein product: CASSVTSASTDTQYF.

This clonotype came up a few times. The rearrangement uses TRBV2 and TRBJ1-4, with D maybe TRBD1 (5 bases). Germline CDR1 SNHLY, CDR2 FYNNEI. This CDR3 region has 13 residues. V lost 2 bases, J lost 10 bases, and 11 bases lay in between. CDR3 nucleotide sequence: TGTGCCAGCAGTGAAACAGGCTTGGGAAAACTGTTTTTT. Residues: CASSETGLGKLFF. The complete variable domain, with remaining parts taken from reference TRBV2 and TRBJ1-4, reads EPEVTQTPSHQVTQMGQEVILRCVPISNHLYFYWYRQILGQKVEFLVSFYNNEISEKSEIFDDQFSVERPDGSNFTLKIRSTKLEDSAMYFCASSETGLGKLFFGSGTQLSVL.